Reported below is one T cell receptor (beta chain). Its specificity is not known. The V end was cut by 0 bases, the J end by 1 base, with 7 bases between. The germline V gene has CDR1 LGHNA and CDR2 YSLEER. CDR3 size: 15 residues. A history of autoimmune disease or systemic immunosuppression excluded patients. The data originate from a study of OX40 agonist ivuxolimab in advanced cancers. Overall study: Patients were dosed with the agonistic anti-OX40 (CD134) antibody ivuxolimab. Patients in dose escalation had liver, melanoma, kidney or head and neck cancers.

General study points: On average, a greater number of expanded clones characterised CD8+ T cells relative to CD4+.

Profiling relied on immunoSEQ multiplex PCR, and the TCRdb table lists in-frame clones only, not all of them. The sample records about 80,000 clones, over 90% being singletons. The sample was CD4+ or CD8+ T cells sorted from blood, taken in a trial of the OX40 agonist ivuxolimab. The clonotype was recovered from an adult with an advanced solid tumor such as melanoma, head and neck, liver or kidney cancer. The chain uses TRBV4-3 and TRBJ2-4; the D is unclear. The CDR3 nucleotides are TGCGCCAGCAGCCAAGATCAGGCGGCCAAAAACATTCAGTACTTC. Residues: CASSQDQAAKNIQYF.